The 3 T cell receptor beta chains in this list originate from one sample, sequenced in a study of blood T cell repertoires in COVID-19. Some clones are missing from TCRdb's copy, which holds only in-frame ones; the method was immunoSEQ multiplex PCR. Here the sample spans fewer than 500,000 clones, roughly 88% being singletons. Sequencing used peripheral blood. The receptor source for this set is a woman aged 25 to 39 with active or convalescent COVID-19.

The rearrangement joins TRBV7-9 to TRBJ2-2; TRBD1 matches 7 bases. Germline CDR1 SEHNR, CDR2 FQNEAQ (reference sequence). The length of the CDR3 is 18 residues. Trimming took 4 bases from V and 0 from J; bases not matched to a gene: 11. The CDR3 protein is CASSSTDRELTNTGELFF. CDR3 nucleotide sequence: TGTGCCAGCAGCTCAACAGACAGGGAGCTTACGAACACCGGGGAGCTGTTTTTT.

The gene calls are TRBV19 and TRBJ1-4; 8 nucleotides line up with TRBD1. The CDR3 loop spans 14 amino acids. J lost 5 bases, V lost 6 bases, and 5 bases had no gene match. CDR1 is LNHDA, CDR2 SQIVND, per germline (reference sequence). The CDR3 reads CASSADRGNEKLFF. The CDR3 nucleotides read TGTGCCAGTAGCGCTGACAGGGGCAATGAAAAACTGTTTTTT.

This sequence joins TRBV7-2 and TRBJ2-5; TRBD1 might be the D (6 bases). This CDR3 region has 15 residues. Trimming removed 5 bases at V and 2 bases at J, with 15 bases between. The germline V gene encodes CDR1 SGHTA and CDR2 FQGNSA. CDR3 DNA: TGTGCCAGCAGCAAACCGGGACACATGCAAGAGACCCAGTACTTC. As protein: CASSKPGHMQETQYF. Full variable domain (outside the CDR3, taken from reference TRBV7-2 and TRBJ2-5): GAGVSQSPSNKVTEKGKDVELRCDPISGHTALYWYRQSLGQGLEFLIYFQGNSAPDKSGLPSDRFSAERTGGSVSTLTIQRTQQEDSAVYLCASSKPGHMQETQYFGPGTRLLVL.